This TCR beta chain is from a study of blood T cell repertoires in COVID-19. The data were produced by immunoSEQ multiplex PCR, yet TCRdb's version contains in-frame clones alone and is incomplete. The sample shows roughly 150,000 clones, about 90% of them seen only once. The CDR3 length is 16 residues. Trimming removed 0 bases from V and 2 bases from J, with 14 bases in between. CDR1 and CDR2 (germline): LGHNA, YSLEER. The V call is TRBV4-3, the J call TRBJ2-7; possible D gene TRBD1, 6 bases. The TCR was taken from a man aged 55 to 70 with acute or convalescent COVID-19. Sequencing was done on a sample of peripheral blood. The CDR3 DNA sequence: TGCGCCAGCAGCCAAGATTCGCCAGGGGCTACCTACGAGCAGTACTTC. Encoded protein: CASSQDSPGATYEQYF.